This is a list of T cell receptor beta chains from one sample in a study of CD8 T cells in Susac syndrome. TCRdb reanalysed the immunoSEQ multiplex PCR reads using MiXCR and keeps one entry per CDR3 protein. This table has approximately 65,000 distinct CDR3 sequences, roughly nine tenths appearing once. Sequenced material: CD8+ T cells from PBMCs. Receptors were obtained from a human donor in good health. The CDR3 runs from the conserved cysteine through the conserved F or W. Each record gives: J gene, V gene, clone size, D gene, CDR3 protein, CDR3 DNA. D genes are given only for firm matches. Clone sizes are given selectively: once, few, many, or a class where the clone is expanded.

J: TRBJ1-1
V: TRBV19
size: -
D: -
CDR3: CASGDGVNTEAFF
DNA: TGTGCCAGTGGGGATGGGGTGAACACTGAAGCTTTCTTT

J: TRBJ2-3
V: TRBV24-1
size: -
D: -
CDR3: CATSATGGTDTQYF
DNA: TGTGCCACCAGTGCGACAGGAGGCACAGATACGCAGTATTTT

J: TRBJ1-5
V: TRBV6-5
size: -
D: -
CDR3: CASSYSGMNQPQHF
DNA: TGTGCCAGCAGTTACTCAGGGATGAATCAGCCCCAGCATTTT

J: TRBJ1-1
V: TRBV10-2
size: -
D: -
CDR3: CASSESSTWNTEAFF
DNA: TGCGCCAGCAGTGAGTCAAGCACATGGAACACTGAAGCTTTCTTT

J: TRBJ2-5
V: TRBV4-3
size: -
D: TRBD1
CDR3: CASSQSWDREKETQYF
DNA: TGCGCCAGCAGCCAATCATGGGACAGAGAAAAAGAGACCCAGTACTTC

J: TRBJ2-3
V: TRBV9
size: -
D: -
CDR3: CASSVWGTTDTQYF
DNA: TGTGCCAGCAGCGTATGGGGCACCACAGATACGCAGTATTTT

J: TRBJ1-2
V: TRBV6-6
size: -
D: TRBD1
CDR3: CASSFSGGTDNYGYTF
DNA: TGTGCCAGCAGTTTTTCCGGTGGGACAGATAACTATGGCTACACCTTC

J: TRBJ2-1
V: TRBV2
size: -
D: -
CDR3: CASSGTDSYNEQFF
DNA: TGTGCCAGCAGTGGGACAGACTCCTACAATGAGCAGTTCTTC

J: TRBJ2-7
V: TRBV19
size: -
D: TRBD1
CDR3: CASRPGTGLGEQYF
DNA: TGTGCCAGCCGTCCCGGGACAGGGTTGGGCGAGCAGTACTTC

J: TRBJ2-1
V: TRBV27
size: -
D: -
CDR3: CASSFGGPGNEQFF
DNA: TGTGCCAGCAGTTTTGGGGGGCCGGGAAATGAGCAGTTCTTC

J: TRBJ1-1
V: TRBV3-1
size: once
D: -
CDR3: CASSQAGGLNTEAFF
DNA: TGTGCCAGCAGCCAAGCCGGCGGGCTTAACACTGAAGCTTTCTTT

J: TRBJ2-5
V: TRBV18
size: -
D: TRBD1
CDR3: CASSPPTGKETQYF
DNA: TGTGCCAGCTCACCACCGACAGGGAAGGAGACCCAGTACTTC

J: TRBJ1-1
V: TRBV27
size: -
D: -
CDR3: CASSPPAHLYTFRGAFF
DNA: TGTGCCAGCAGTCCCCCCGCACACCTTTATACCTTTCGAGGGGCTTTCTTT

J: TRBJ1-1
V: TRBV19
size: -
D: -
CDR3: CASSLPGAAAEAFF
DNA: TGTGCCAGTAGTCTACCCGGGGCAGCTGCTGAAGCTTTCTTT

J: TRBJ1-2
V: TRBV3-1
size: -
D: -
CDR3: CASSQWNNGYTF
DNA: TGTGCCAGCAGCCAGTGGAATAATGGCTACACCTTC

J: TRBJ1-5
V: TRBV9
size: -
D: -
CDR3: CASSEGDQPQHF
DNA: TGTGCCAGCAGCGAGGGGGATCAGCCCCAGCATTTT

J: TRBJ2-7
V: TRBV19
size: -
D: TRBD1
CDR3: CASSGFSDRDRAYEQYF
DNA: TGTGCCAGTAGCGGATTTTCAGACCGGGACAGGGCCTACGAGCAGTACTTC

J: TRBJ2-3
V: TRBV7-8
size: -
D: -
CDR3: CASSLAQATDTQYF
DNA: TGTGCCAGCAGCTTAGCCCAGGCGACAGATACGCAGTATTTT

J: TRBJ2-6
V: TRBV4-1
size: -
D: -
CDR3: CASLTGAGANVLTF
DNA: TGCGCCAGCCTGACAGGTGCGGGGGCCAACGTCCTGACTTTC

J: TRBJ2-1
V: TRBV7-8
size: -
D: TRBD1
CDR3: CASSVDPRDRGLNEQFF
DNA: TGTGCCAGCAGCGTAGATCCCAGGGACAGGGGGCTAAATGAGCAGTTCTTC

J: TRBJ1-1
V: TRBV13
size: -
D: TRBD1
CDR3: CASRDTGTENTEAFF
DNA: TGTGCCAGCAGAGACACCGGGACAGAGAACACTGAAGCTTTCTTT

J: TRBJ2-7
V: TRBV11-2
size: -
D: -
CDR3: CASSSRTVSYEQYF
DNA: TGTGCCAGCAGCTCACGGACCGTCTCCTACGAGCAGTACTTC